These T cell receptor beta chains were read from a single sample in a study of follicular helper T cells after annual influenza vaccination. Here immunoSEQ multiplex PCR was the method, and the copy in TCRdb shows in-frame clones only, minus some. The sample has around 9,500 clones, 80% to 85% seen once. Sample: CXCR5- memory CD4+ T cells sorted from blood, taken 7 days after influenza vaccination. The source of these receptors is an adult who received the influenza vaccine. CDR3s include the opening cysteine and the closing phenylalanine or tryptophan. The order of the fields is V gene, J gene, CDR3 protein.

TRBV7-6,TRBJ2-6,CASSPRIQGPGANVLTF
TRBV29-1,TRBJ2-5,CSVGTEETQYF
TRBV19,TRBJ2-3,CASGADTQYF
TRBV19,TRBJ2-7,CASRGSVYEQYF
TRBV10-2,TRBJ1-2,CASSPGGPSGYTF
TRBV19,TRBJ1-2,CASSMGRGLFVSGGYTF
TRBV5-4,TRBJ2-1,CASSLAGRSYNEQFF
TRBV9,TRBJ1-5,CASSVQADNQPQHF
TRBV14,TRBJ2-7,CASSQGQGGSHEQYF
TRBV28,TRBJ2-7,CASSLRAGQGISTDF
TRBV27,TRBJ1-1,CASSPGTGGGSTEAFF
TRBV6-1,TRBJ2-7,CASTLDRASYEQYF
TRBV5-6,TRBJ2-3,CASSFGTRDTQYF
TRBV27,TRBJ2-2,CASSLWGDTGELFF
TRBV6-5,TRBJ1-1,CASRRNRDSPVEAFF
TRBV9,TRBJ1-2,CASSASPREIYGYTF
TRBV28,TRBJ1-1,CASIKFGGTGPRLNTEAFF
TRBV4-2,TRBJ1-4,CASSQDLGVWEKLFF
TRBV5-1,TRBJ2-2,CASSLLSGEATGELFF
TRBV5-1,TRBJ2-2,CASSLEQPGTGELFF